Detailed here is one T cell receptor beta chain. Its antigen remains unknown. This specimen belongs to a study of monozygotic twins with inflammatory bowel disease. Whole-study results and caveats: Especially where disease activity was present, IBD patients had fewer clonotypes in common with others than healthy twins did. Repertoire similarity did not separate concordant from discordant twins, possibly from limited power.

Every single donor had a roughly 2.5 ml blood sample drawn. Researchers isolated total RNA from whole blood without sorting T cells. TCRdb re-called the 5' RACE reads and shows each CDR3 protein once, DNA omitted. The listing contains hundreds of thousands of distinct CDR3 sequences. The receptor was derived from a human donor with ulcerative colitis or Crohn's disease, or a healthy co-twin of an affected twin (not recorded which). The sequencing input was blood.

This chain's CDR3 is CASSLALANTEAFF. V and J are TRBV11-1 and TRBJ1-1. The CDR3 is 14 amino acids. The germline V gene has CDR1 SGHAT and CDR2 FQDESV (reference sequence).